Below are 10 T cell receptor beta chains sequenced from a single sample in a study of OX40 agonist ivuxolimab in advanced cancers. Clones were read by immunoSEQ multiplex PCR, and TCRdb kept only the in-frame ones, dropping some. The data contain about 68,000 clones, around 93% of them seen just once; the ten biggest clones take up around 0.31%. The sequences come from CD4+ or CD8+ T cells sorted from blood, collected in a trial of the OX40 agonist ivuxolimab. The receptors were sampled from an adult with an advanced solid tumor such as melanoma, head and neck, liver or kidney cancer.

This clone occurred once. V gene TRBV11-1 combines with J gene TRBJ2-3, with TRBD2 matching over 13 bases. J was trimmed by 2 bases and V by 5 bases; bases with no gene match: 7. The CDR3 is 17 amino acids. CDR1 is SGHAT and CDR2 is FQDESV in the germline V gene (reference sequence). The CDR3 nucleotides are TGTGCCAGCAGCCCCCTGGGACTAGCGGGATCCACAGATACGCAGTATTTT. Protein: CASSPLGLAGSTDTQYF. Full variable domain (missing parts from reference TRBV11-1 and TRBJ2-3): EAEVAQSPRYKITEKSQAVAFWCDPISGHATLYWYRQILGQGPELLVQFQDESVVDDSQLPKDRFSAERLKGVDSTLKIQPAELGDSAMYLCASSPLGLAGSTDTQYFGPGTRLTVL.

The CDR3 nucleotides are TGTGCCAGCAGGCAGGATACCTACGAGCAGTACTTC. As protein: CASRQDTYEQYF. This chain joins TRBV25-1 and TRBJ2-7; D remains ambiguous. V was clipped by 6 bases and J by 2 bases, with 8 bases between them. The V gene's germline CDR1 is MGHDK and CDR2 SYGVNS. The CDR3 runs 12 residues.

The chain couples TRBV15 to TRBJ2-1; 10 bases fit TRBD2. The CDR3 runs 17 residues. The trim removed 5 bases at V and 4 bases at J, leaving 11 bases unmatched. Germline V lookup: CDR1 LNHNV, CDR2 YYDKDF (reference sequence). CDR3 amino acids: CATSFQAGGQGYNEQFF. For the CDR3, the DNA is TGTGCCACCAGCTTTCAAGCGGGAGGGCAAGGATACAATGAGCAGTTCTTC. The full variable domain, rest sourced from reference TRBV15 and TRBJ2-1, is DAMVIQNPRYQVTQFGKPVTLSCSQTLNHNVMYWYQQKSSQAPKLLFHYYDKDFNNEADTPDNFQSRRPNTSFCFLDIRSPGLGDTAMYLCATSFQAGGQGYNEQFFGPGTRLTVL.

The J gene is TRBJ1-2, the V gene TRBV10-3; 7 positions match TRBD1. The junction had 7 bases not matched to a gene; V was cut back by 6 bases and J by 0 bases. Germline V CDR1 and CDR2: ENHRY, SYGVKD. This CDR3 has 15 amino acids. CDR3 bases: TGTGCCATCAGCTCGAGGACAGGCGCTAACTATGGCTACACCTTC. Encoded protein: CAISSRTGANYGYTF.

This sequence joins TRBV5-6 and TRBJ1-2, with D maybe TRBD1 (6 bases). Germline V gene data show CDR1 as SGHDT and CDR2 as YYEEEE. The length of the CDR3 is 13 residues. Trimming cost V 1 base and J 8 bases, with 12 bases left between them. The CDR3 DNA sequence: TGTGCCAGCAGCTTGATCAGGGGAGAGGGCTACACCTTC. This codes for CASSLIRGEGYTF. The full variable domain, completed using reference TRBV5-6 and TRBJ1-2, is DAGVTQSPTHLIKTRGQQVTLRCSPKSGHDTVSWYQQALGQGPQFIFQYYEEEERQRGNFPDRFSGHQFPNYSSELNVNALLLGDSALYLCASSLIRGEGYTFGSGTRLTVV.

The gene calls are TRBV13 and TRBJ2-7; 9 positions agree with TRBD2. Germline values: CDR1 PRHDT, CDR2 FYEKMQ (reference sequence). Trimming cost V 2 bases and J 1 base; bases outside gene matches: 6. This CDR3 spans 16 amino acids. CDR3 protein: CASSLLETSGSYEQYF. The CDR3, as DNA: TGTGCCAGCAGCTTACTCGAGACTAGCGGTTCCTACGAGCAGTACTTC. Full variable domain (outside the CDR3, taken from reference TRBV13 and TRBJ2-7): AAGVIQSPRHLIKEKRETATLKCYPIPRHDTVYWYQQGPGQDPQFLISFYEKMQSDKGSIPDRFSAQQFSDYHSELNMSSLELGDSALYFCASSLLETSGSYEQYFGPGTRLTVT.

The J gene is TRBJ1-5, the V gene TRBV19, with unresolved D. The ends were cut back, 3 bases at V and 1 base at J, with 13 bases in the middle. CDR3 length: 16 residues. The germline gives CDR1 LNHDA, CDR2 SQIVND (reference sequence). CDR3 sequence: CASSIGQPKSNQPQHF. The CDR3 DNA sequence: TGTGCCAGTAGTATTGGGCAGCCTAAAAGCAATCAGCCCCAGCATTTT.

This sequence joins TRBV29-1 and TRBJ2-5; TRBD2 matches at 7 bases. CDR1 is SQVTM and CDR2 is ANQGSEA in the germline V gene. V shed 6 bases, J shed 1 base, and the junction held 11 bases outside the gene matches. The CDR3 sequence is 15 residues long. For the CDR3, the DNA is TGCAGCGTCCGGCGGGAGCTCCAGGTCCAAGAGACCCAGTACTTC. Residues: CSVRRELQVQETQYF.

The chain uses TRBV30 and TRBJ1-1; D gene ambiguous. The CDR3 spans 12 residues. CDR1 and CDR2 from the germline V gene are GTSNPN and SVGIG (reference sequence). The V end was cut by 4 bases, the J end by 3 bases, with 9 bases between. CDR3 in DNA: TGTGCCTGGAAAAGCAGTTACACTGAAGCTTTCTTT. Its translation is CAWKSSYTEAFF.

This chain uses TRBV7-2 with TRBJ2-3, with 9 positions matching TRBD2. Looked up from germline, CDR1 is SGHTA and CDR2 is FQGNSA. V dropped 1 base and J dropped 8; count of bases not matched to a gene: 7. This CDR3 spans 15 amino acids. CDR3 bases: TGTGCCAGCAGCTTAGATCGCGGGAGGGCAAGTACGCAGTATTTT. This codes for CASSLDRGRASTQYF.